The T cell receptor (beta chain) described here comes from a study of early T cells in non-severe SARS-CoV-2 infection. Background on the study: Sequencing targeted bulk RNA from unsorted whole blood, leaving chains unpaired. Overall study findings and caveats: Database matching using VDJdb favored anti-spike CD8 responses, with private and CD4 specificities left missing.

Individual cDNA molecules were tagged with unique molecular identifiers, the study reported. TCRdb reprocessed the 5' RACE reads with MiXCR, giving one entry per CDR3 protein. The sample yields about 56,000 distinct CDR3 sequences, about 16% seen once. CDR1 and CDR2 (germline): LNHNV, YYDKDF (reference sequence). The CDR3 consists of 14 residues. The V and J ends lost 2 bases and 5 bases respectively, with 12 bases between them. This clonotype was seen ten or more times. The antigen remains unidentified. The V call is TRBV15, the J call TRBJ2-5; maybe TRBD2 (6 bases). The material was whole blood, obtained at baseline. This TCR derives from an adult who was a healthcare worker with PCR-confirmed SARS-CoV-2 infection or an uninfected control (not recorded which). The CDR3 region has the DNA TGTGCCACCAGCAGAAGACTAGGCGACGAGACCCAGTACTTC. This translates into CATSRRLGDETQYF. Using reference TRBV15 and TRBJ2-5 for the parts outside the CDR3, the full variable domain is DAMVIQNPRYQVTQFGKPVTLSCSQTLNHNVMYWYQQKSSQAPKLLFHYYDKDFNNEADTPDNFQSRRPNTSFCFLDIRSPGLGDTAMYLCATSRRLGDETQYFGPGTRLLVL.